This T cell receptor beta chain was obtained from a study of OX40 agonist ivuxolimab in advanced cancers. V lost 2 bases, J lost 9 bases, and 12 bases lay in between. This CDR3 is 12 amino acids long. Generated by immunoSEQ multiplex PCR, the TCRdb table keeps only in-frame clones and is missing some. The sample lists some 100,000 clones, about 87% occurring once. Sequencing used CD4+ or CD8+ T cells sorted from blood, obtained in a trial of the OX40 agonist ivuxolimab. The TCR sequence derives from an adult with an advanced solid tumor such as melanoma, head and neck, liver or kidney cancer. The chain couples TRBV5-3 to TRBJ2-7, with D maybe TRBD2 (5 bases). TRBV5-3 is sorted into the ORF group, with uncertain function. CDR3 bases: TGTGCCAGAAGCTTACCGGGGTGGATGCAGTACTTC. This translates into CARSLPGWMQYF.